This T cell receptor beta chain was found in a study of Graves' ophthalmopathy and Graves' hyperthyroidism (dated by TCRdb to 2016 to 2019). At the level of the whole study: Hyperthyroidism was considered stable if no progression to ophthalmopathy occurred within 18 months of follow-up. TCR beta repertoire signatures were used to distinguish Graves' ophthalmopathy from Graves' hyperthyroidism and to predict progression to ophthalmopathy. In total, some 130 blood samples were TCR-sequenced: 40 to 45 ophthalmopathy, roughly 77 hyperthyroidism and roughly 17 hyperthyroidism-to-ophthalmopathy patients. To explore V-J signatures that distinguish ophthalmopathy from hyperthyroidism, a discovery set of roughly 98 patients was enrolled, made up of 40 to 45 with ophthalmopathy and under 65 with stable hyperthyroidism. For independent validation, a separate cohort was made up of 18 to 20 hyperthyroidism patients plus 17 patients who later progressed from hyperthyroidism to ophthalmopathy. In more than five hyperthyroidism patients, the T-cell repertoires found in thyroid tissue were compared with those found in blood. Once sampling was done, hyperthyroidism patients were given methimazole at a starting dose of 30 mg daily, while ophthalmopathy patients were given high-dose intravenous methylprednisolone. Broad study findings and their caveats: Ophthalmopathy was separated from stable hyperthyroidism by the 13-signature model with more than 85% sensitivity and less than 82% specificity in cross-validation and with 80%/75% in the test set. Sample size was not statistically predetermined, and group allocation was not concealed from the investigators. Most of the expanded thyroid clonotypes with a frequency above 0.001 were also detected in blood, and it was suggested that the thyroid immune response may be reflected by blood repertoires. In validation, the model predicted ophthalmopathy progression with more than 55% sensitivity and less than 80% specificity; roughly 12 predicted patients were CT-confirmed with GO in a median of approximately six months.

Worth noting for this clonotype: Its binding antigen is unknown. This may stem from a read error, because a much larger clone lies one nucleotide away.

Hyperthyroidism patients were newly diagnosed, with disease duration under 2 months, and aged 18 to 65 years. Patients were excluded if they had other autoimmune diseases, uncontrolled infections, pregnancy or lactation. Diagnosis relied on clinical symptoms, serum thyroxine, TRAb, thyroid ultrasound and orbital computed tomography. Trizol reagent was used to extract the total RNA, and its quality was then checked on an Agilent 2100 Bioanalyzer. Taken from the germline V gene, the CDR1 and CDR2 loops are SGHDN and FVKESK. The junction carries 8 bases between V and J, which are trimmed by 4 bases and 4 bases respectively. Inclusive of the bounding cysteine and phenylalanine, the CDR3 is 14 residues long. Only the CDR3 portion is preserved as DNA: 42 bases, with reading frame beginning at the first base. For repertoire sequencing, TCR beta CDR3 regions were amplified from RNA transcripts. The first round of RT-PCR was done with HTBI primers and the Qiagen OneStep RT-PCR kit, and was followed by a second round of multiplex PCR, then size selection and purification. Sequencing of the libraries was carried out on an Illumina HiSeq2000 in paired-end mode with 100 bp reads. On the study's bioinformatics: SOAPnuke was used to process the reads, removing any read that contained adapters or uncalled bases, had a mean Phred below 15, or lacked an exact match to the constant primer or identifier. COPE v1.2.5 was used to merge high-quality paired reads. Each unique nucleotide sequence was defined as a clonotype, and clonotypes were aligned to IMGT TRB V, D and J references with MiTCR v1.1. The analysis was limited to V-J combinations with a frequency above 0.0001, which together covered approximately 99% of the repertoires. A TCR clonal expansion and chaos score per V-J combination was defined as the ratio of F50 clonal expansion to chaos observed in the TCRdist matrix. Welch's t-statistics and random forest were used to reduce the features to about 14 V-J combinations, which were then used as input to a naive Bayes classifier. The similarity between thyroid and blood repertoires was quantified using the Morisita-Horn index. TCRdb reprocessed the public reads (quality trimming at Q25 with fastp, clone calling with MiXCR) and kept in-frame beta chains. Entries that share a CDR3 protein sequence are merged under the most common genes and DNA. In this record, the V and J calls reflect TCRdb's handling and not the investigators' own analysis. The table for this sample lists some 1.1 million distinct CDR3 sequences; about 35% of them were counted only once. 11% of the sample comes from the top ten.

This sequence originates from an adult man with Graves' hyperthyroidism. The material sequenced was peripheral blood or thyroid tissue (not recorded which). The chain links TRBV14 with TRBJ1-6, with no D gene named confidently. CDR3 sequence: CASSPDWYNSPLHF. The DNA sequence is TGTGCCAGCAGCCCAGATTGGTATAATTCACCCCTCCACTTT.